Each of the 8 T cell receptor beta chains below was sequenced from the same sample in a study of T-cell memory formation after mild COVID-19. Each CDR3 protein gets one entry after TCRdb re-called the 5' RACE reads with MiXCR. The sample contains 350,000 to 500,000 distinct CDR3 sequences, over 15% of which appear only once. Specimen: PBMCs or a T cell subset sorted from them (not recorded which). The receptors originated from a man between 18 and 29 years old who had mild COVID-19 (a few samples of this study predate the infection). Cell type and time point are not known.

The chain couples TRBV6-5 to TRBJ1-2; weak D call: TRBD1 (6 bases). The CDR3 extends over 16 amino acids. Per the germline V gene, CDR1 is MNHEY and CDR2 is SVGAGI. V was cut by 0 bases and J by 2 bases, with 13 bases left in between. The DNA for the CDR3 is TGTGCCAGCAGTTACTCGAGCACAGGGAACAACTATGGCTACACCTTC. It specifies CASSYSSTGNNYGYTF.

This chain's CDR3 is CASSQDGGTGWYEQYF. For the CDR3, the DNA is TGCGCCAGCAGCCAAGATGGCGGAACAGGGTGGTACGAGCAGTACTTC. The chain links TRBV4-1 to TRBJ2-7; D might be TRBD1 (6 bases). Germline V lookup: CDR1 MGHRA, CDR2 YSYEKL. V was clipped by 0 bases and J by 4 bases, with 16 bases between them. The CDR3 covers 16 residues.

In this sample, this clonotype turned up a few times. This sequence joins TRBV5-1 and TRBJ2-5, with TRBD1 as a possible D gene (5 bases). Between the trimmed V and J ends, which lost 2 bases and 0 bases, there was a span of 11 bases. Germline V gene lookup returns CDR1 SGHRS and CDR2 YFSETQ. The CDR3 loop spans 15 amino acids. CDR3 sequence: CASSFRAGNQETQYF. The CDR3 nucleotides read TGCGCCAGCAGCTTTAGGGCAGGGAACCAAGAGACCCAGTACTTC. Full variable domain (missing parts from reference TRBV5-1 and TRBJ2-5): KAGVTQTPRYLIKTRGQQVTLSCSPISGHRSVSWYQQTPGQGLQFLFEYFSETQRNKGNFPGRFSGRQFSNSRSEMNVSTLELGDSALYLCASSFRAGNQETQYFGPGTRLLVL.

The chain carries TRBV27 and TRBJ2-7, with 7 bases fitting TRBD1. The CDR3 spans 13 residues. CDR1 is MNHEY, CDR2 SMNVEV, per germline (reference sequence). Trimming took 3 bases from V and 4 from J; bases not matched to a gene: 3. The CDR3 spells CASSLNRGYEQYF. The CDR3 DNA is TGTGCCAGCAGTTTGAACAGGGGATACGAGCAGTACTTC.

This clonotype came up once. V and J are TRBV27 and TRBJ1-5, with 9 bases identical to TRBD1. The CDR3 covers 15 residues. The germline V gene encodes CDR1 MNHEY and CDR2 SMNVEV (reference sequence). Trimming took 5 bases from V and 7 from J; bases not matched to a gene: 9. In DNA form, the CDR3 reads TGTGCCAGCAGTATGAACAGGGGGCGAGGACAGCCCCAGCATTTT. This translates into CASSMNRGRGQPQHF.

This rearrangement joins TRBV20-1 to TRBJ2-7; 7 nucleotides line up with TRBD1. CDR1 DFQATT and CDR2 SNEGSKA come from the germline V gene (reference sequence). This CDR3 comprises 12 residues. Losses at the gene ends were 3 bases for V and 7 bases for J; bases not matched to a gene: 6. CDR3 nucleotides: TGCAGTGCTAGGCAGGGGGAGCGGGAGCAGTACTTC. Protein product: CSARQGEREQYF.

In this sample, this clonotype turned up a few times. The rearrangement joins TRBV3-1 to TRBJ1-1, with D maybe TRBD1 (5 bases). Trimming left V 1 base short and J 0 bases short, with 9 bases between. The germline gives CDR1 LGHDT, CDR2 YNNKEL (reference sequence). The CDR3 runs to 15 residues. The CDR3 coding sequence is TGTGCCAGCAGCCAAGGTTGGGGGGTGAACACTGAAGCTTTCTTT. Translating it yields CASSQGWGVNTEAFF.

This chain connects TRBV5-1 to TRBJ1-6; perhaps TRBD1 as D (5 bases). The germline CDR1 and CDR2 sequences are SGHRS and YFSETQ. The CDR3 covers 14 residues. With 2 bases removed from V and 9 bases from J, the gap between germline ends came to 12 bases. The CDR3, as DNA: TGCGCCAGCAGCTTCCGGGACCTTGGTTCACCCCTCCACTTT. It translates to CASSFRDLGSPLHF.